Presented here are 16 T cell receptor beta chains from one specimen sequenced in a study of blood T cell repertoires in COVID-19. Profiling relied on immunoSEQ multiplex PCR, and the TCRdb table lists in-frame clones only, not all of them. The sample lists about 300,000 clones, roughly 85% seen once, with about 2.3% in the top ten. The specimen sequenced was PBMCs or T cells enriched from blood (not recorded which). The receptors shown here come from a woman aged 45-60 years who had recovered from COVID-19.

The DNA of the CDR3 is TGCGCCAGCAGCCCGTACGGGACTAGCGGGGGGGCCTTCCCAGATACGCAGTATTTT. Amino acid sequence: CASSPYGTSGGAFPDTQYF. This chain uses TRBV5-1 with TRBJ2-3; TRBD2 agrees at 16 bases. Germline loops: CDR1 SGHRS, CDR2 YFSETQ. CDR3 length: 19 residues. V lost 4 bases to trimming and J lost 4 bases; unmatched junction nucleotides: 12. Looking up the rest from reference TRBV5-1 and TRBJ2-3 gives the full variable domain: KAGVTQTPRYLIKTRGQQVTLSCSPISGHRSVSWYQQTPGQGLQFLFEYFSETQRNKGNFPGRFSGRQFSNSRSEMNVSTLELGDSALYLCASSPYGTSGGAFPDTQYFGPGTRLTVL.

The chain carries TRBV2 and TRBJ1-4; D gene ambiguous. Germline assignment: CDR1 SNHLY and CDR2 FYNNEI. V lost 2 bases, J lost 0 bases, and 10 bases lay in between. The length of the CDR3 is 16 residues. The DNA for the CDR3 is TGTGCCAGCAGTGAAAGGCTAACAGCAACTAATGAAAAACTGTTTTTT. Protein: CASSERLTATNEKLFF.

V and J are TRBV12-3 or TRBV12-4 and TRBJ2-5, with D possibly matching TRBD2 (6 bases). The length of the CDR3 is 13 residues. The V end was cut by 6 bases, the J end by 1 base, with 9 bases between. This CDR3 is CASSRDFQETQYF. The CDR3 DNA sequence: TGTGCCAGCAGCCGGGACTTCCAAGAGACCCAGTACTTC.

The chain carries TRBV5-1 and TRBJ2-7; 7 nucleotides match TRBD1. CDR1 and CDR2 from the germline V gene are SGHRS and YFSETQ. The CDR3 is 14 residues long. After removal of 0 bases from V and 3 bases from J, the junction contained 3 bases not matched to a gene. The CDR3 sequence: CASSLGDSYYEQYF. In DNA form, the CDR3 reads TGCGCCAGCAGCTTGGGGGACAGCTACTACGAGCAGTACTTC.

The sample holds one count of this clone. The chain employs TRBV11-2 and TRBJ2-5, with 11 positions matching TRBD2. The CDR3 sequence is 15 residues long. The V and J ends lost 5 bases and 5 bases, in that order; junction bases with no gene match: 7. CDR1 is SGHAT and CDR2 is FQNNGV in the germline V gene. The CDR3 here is CASSIGTSGSETQYF. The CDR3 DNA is TGTGCCAGCAGCATTGGGACTAGCGGAAGCGAGACCCAGTACTTC.

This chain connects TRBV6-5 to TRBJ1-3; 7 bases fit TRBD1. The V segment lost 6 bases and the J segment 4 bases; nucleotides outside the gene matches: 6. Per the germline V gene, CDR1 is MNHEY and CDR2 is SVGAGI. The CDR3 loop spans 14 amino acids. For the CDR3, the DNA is TGTGCCAGCAGGGGAACAGGGGAAGGAAACACCATATATTTT. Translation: CASRGTGEGNTIYF.

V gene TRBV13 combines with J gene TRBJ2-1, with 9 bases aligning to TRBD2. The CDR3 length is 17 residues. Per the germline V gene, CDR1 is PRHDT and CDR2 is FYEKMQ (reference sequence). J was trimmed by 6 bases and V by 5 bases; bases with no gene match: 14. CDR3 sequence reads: CASSLPPASGNGNEQFF. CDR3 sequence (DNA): TGTGCCAGCAGCCTACCCCCAGCTAGCGGGAATGGCAATGAGCAGTTCTTC.

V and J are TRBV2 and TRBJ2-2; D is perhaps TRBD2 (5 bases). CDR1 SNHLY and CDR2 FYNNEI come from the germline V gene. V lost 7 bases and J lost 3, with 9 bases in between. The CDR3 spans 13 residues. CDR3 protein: CASKEGHTGELFF. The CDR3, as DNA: TGTGCCAGCAAAGAGGGCCACACCGGGGAGCTGTTTTTT. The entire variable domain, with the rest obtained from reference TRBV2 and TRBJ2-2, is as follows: EPEVTQTPSHQVTQMGQEVILRCVPISNHLYFYWYRQILGQKVEFLVSFYNNEISEKSEIFDDQFSVERPDGSNFTLKIRSTKLEDSAMYFCASKEGHTGELFFGEGSRLTVL.

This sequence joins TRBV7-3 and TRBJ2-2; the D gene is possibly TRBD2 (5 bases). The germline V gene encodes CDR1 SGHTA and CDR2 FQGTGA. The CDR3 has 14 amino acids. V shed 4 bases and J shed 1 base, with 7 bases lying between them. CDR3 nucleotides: TGTGCCAGCAGCTACGCGGGGAACACCGGGGAGCTGTTTTTT. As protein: CASSYAGNTGELFF.

This chain's CDR3 is CASSLVAGGPYLSDTQYF. In DNA, the CDR3 is TGTGCCAGCAGCCTCGTAGCGGGGGGGCCTTATTTGTCAGATACGCAGTATTTT. The chain is built from TRBV7-3 and TRBJ2-3; TRBD2 aligns across 11 bases. The ends lost 5 bases at V and 4 bases at J; junction bases unmatched: 14. CDR1 and CDR2 (germline): SGHTA, FQGTGA. The CDR3 has 18 amino acids. The entire variable domain, with the rest obtained from reference TRBV7-3 and TRBJ2-3, is as follows: GAGVSQTPSNKVTEKGKYVELRCDPISGHTALYWYRQSLGQGPEFLIYFQGTGAADDSGLPNDRFFAVRPEGSVSTLKIQRTERGDSAVYLCASSLVAGGPYLSDTQYFGPGTRLTVL.

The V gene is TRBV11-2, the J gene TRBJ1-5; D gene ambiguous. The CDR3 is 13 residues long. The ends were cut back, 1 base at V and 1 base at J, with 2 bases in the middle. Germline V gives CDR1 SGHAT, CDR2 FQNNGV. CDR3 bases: TGTGCCAGCAGCTTAGCGAGCAATCAGCCCCAGCATTTT. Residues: CASSLASNQPQHF.

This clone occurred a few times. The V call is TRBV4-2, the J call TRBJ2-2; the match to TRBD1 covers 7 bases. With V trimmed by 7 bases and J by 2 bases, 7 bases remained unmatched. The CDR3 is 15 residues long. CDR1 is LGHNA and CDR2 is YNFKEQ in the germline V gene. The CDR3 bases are TGTGCCAGCACAGGGGGAAGGGAAAACACCGGGGAGCTGTTTTTT. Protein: CASTGGRENTGELFF.

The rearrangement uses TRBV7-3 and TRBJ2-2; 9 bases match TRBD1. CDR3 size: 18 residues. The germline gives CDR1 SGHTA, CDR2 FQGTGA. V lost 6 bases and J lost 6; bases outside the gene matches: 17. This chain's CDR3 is CASSPLPGTGNSAGELFF. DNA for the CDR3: TGTGCCAGCAGTCCCTTACCCGGGACAGGGAATAGCGCCGGGGAGCTGTTTTTT.

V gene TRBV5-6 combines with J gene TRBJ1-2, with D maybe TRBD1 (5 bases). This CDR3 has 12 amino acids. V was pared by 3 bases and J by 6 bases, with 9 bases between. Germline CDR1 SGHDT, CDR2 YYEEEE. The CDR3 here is CASSSLGHGYTF. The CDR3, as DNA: TGTGCCAGCAGCTCATTGGGGCATGGCTACACCTTC.

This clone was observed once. The CDR3 bases are TGTGCCAGCAGAGGGTGGGGGGGAGACAATGAGCAGTTCTTC. This gives the protein CASRGWGGDNEQFF. The chain recombines TRBV27 with TRBJ2-1, with 7 nucleotides matching TRBD2. Looked up from germline, CDR1 is MNHEY and CDR2 is SMNVEV (reference sequence). The CDR3 has 14 residues. The J segment lost 5 bases and the V segment lost 6 bases, leaving 7 bases of the junction unmatched.

The chain's CDR3 is CASSQDLRLAGVGETQYF. As DNA, the CDR3 is TGTGCCAGCAGCCAAGACCTTAGACTAGCGGGAGTGGGTGAGACCCAGTACTTC. The chain has TRBV3-1 (or the pseudogene TRBV3-2) and TRBJ2-5, with 12 positions matching TRBD2. J gave up 5 bases and V 0 bases, and 10 bases lay outside the gene matches. The CDR3 contains 18 residues. Germline V CDR1 and CDR2: LGHDT, YNNKEL (reference sequence).